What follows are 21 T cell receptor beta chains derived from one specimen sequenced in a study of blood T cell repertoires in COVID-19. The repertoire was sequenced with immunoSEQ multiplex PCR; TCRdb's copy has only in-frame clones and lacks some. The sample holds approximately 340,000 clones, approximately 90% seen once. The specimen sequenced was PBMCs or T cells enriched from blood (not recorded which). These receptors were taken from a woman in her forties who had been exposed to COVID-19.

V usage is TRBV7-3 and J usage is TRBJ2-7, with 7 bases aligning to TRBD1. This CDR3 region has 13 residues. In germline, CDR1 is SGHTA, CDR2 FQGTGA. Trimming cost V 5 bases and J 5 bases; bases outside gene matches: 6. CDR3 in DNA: TGTGCCAGCAGCCCCAACAGGGGTCACGAGCAGTACTTC. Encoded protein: CASSPNRGHEQYF.

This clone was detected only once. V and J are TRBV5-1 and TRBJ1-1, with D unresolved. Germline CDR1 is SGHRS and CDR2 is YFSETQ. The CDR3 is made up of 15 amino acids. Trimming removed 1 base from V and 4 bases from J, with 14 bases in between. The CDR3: CASSLNRVSSTEAFF. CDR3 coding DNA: TGCGCCAGCAGCTTGAATCGGGTATCGAGCACTGAAGCTTTCTTT.

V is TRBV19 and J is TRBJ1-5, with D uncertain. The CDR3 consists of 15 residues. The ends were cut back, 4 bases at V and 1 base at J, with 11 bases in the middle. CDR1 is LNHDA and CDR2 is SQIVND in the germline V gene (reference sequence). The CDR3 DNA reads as TGTGCCAGTAGTAAAAACGGGAACAGCAATCAGCCCCAGCATTTT. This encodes CASSKNGNSNQPQHF.

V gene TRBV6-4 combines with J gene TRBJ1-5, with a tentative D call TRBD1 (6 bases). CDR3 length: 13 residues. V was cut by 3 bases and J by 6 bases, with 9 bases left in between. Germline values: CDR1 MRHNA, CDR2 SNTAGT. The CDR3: CASSEGARQPQHF. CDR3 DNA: TGTGCCAGCAGTGAGGGGGCACGTCAGCCCCAGCATTTT.

CDR3 residues: CASGRLSYGYTF. CDR3 DNA: TGTGCCAGCGGGAGGCTGAGCTATGGCTACACCTTC. The V gene is TRBV5-8, the J gene TRBJ1-2; D unresolved. From germline, CDR1 is SGHTS and CDR2 YDEGEE. The V end lost 7 bases, the J end lost 4 bases, and 11 bases lay between the germline ends. The CDR3 totals 12 residues.

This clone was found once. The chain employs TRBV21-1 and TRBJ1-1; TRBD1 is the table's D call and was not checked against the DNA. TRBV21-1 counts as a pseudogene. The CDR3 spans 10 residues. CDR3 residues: CASGGQGAFF. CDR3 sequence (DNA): TGTGCCAGCGGGGGACAGGGAGCTTTCTTT.

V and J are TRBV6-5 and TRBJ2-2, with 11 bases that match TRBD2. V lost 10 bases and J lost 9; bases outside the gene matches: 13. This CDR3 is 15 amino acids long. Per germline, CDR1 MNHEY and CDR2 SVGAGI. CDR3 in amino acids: CATLGLAGGPRELFF. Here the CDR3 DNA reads TGTGCCACCTTGGGATTAGCGGGAGGGCCCAGGGAGCTGTTTTTT.

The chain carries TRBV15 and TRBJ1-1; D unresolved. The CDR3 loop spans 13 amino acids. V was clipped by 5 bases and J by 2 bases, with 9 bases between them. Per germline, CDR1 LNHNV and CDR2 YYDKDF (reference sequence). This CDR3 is CATSPAVNTEAFF. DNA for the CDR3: TGTGCCACCAGCCCCGCAGTTAACACTGAAGCTTTCTTT. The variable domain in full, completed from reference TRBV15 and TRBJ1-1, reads DAMVIQNPRYQVTQFGKPVTLSCSQTLNHNVMYWYQQKSSQAPKLLFHYYDKDFNNEADTPDNFQSRRPNTSFCFLDIRSPGLGDTAMYLCATSPAVNTEAFFGQGTRLTVV.

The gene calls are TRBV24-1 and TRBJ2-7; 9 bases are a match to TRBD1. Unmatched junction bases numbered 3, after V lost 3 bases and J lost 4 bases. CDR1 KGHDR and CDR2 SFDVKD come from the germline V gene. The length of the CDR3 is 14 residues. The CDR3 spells CATSDPGTGYEQYF. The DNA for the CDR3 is TGTGCCACCAGTGATCCCGGGACAGGGTACGAGCAGTACTTC.

CDR3 sequence (DNA): TGTGCCAGCAGTTTAAACCCCTACAGGGATGATAATGGCTACACCTTC. This sequence encodes CASSLNPYRDDNGYTF. V is TRBV27 and J is TRBJ1-2, with D tentatively TRBD1 (6 bases). The CDR3 runs to 16 residues. Germline V gene lookup returns CDR1 MNHEY and CDR2 SMNVEV (reference sequence). Trimming removed 2 bases from V and 6 bases from J, with 19 bases in between.

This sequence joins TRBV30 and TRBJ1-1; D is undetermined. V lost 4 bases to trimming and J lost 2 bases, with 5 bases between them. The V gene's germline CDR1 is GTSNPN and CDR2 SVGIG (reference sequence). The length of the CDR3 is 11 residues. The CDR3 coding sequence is TGTGCCTGGACTTATAACACTGAAGCTTTCTTT. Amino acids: CAWTYNTEAFF. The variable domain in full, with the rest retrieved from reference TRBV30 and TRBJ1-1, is SQTIHQWPATLVQPVGSPLSLECTVEGTSNPNLYWYRQAAGRGLQLLFYSVGIGQISSEVPQNLSASRPQDRQFILSSKKLLLSDSGFYLCAWTYNTEAFFGQGTRLTVV.

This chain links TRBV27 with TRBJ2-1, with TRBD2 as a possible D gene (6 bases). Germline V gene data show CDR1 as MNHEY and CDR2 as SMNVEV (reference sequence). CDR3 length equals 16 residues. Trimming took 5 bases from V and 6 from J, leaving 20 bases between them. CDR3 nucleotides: TGTGCCAGCAGTCCCCCCAGGGCGGGGAGGTTCAATGAGCAGTTCTTC. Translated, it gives CASSPPRAGRFNEQFF.

CDR3 amino acids: CASSEASTHTEAFF. CDR3 in DNA: TGTGCCAGCAGTGAAGCGTCGACTCACACTGAAGCTTTCTTT. The chain uses TRBV2 and TRBJ1-1; the D is unclear. Trimming cost V 0 bases and J 3 bases, with 8 bases left between them. In germline, CDR1 is SNHLY, CDR2 FYNNEI. CDR3 size: 14 residues.

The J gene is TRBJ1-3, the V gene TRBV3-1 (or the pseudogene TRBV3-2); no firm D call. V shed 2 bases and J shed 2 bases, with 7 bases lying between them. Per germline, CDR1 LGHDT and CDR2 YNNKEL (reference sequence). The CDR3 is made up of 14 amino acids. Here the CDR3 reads CASSQTPTGNTIYF. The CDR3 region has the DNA TGTGCCAGCAGCCAAACACCGACTGGAAACACCATATATTTT.

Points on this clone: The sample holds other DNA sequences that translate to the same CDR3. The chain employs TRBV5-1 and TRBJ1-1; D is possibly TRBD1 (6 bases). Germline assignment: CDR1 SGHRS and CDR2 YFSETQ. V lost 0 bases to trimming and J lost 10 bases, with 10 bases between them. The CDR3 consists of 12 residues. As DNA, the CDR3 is TGCGCCAGCAGCTTGGGGCAGGGGAGAGCTTTCTTT. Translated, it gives CASSLGQGRAFF.

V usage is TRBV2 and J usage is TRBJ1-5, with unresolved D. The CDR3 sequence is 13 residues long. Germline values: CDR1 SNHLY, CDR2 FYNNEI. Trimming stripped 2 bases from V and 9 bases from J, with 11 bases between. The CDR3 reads CASSETVRGPQHF. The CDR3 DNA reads TGTGCCAGCAGTGAAACGGTCCGAGGGCCCCAGCATTTT.

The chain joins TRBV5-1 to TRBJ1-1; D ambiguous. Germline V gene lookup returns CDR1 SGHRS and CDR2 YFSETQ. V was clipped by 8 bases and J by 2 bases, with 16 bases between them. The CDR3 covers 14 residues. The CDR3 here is CASGRGLGNTEAFF. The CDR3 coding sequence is TGCGCCAGTGGACGGGGTCTGGGAAACACTGAAGCTTTCTTT.

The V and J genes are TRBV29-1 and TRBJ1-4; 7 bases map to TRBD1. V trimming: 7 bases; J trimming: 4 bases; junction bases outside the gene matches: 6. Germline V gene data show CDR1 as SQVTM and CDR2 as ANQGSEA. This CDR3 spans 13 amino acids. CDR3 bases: TGCAGCGCTTTAGGGACAGATAATGAAAAACTGTTTTTT. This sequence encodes CSALGTDNEKLFF. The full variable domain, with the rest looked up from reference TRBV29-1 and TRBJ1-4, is SAVISQKPSRDICQRGTSLTIQCQVDSQVTMMFWYRQQPGQSLTLIATANQGSEATYESGFVIDKFPISRPNLTFSTLTVSNMSPEDSSIYLCSALGTDNEKLFFGSGTQLSVL.

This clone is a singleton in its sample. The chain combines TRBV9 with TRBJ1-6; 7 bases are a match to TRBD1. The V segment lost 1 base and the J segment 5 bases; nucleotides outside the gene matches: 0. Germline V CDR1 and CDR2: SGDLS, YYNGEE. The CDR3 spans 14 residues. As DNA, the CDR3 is TGTGCCAGCAGCGTAACAGGGGATAATTCACCCCTCCACTTT. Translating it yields CASSVTGDNSPLHF.

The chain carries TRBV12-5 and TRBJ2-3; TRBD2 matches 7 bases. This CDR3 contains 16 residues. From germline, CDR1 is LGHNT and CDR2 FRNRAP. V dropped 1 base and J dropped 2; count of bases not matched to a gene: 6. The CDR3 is CASGLASGFNTDTQYF. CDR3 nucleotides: TGTGCTAGTGGTTTGGCTAGCGGATTTAACACAGATACGCAGTATTTT. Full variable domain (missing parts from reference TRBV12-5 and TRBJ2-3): DARVTQTPRHKVTEMGQEVTMRCQPILGHNTVFWYRQTMMQGLELLAYFRNRAPLDDSGMPKDRFSAEMPDATLATLKIQPSEPRDSAVYFCASGLASGFNTDTQYFGPGTRLTVL.

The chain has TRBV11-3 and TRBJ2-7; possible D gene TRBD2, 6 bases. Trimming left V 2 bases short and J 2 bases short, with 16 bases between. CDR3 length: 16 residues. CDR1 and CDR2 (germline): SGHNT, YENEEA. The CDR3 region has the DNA TGTGCCAGCAGCTTAAATAATCGAGGACTAACCTACGAGCAGTACTTC. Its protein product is CASSLNNRGLTYEQYF.